These 30 T cell receptor beta chains came from one sample sequenced in a study of blood T cell repertoires in COVID-19. TCRdb's table, derived via immunoSEQ multiplex PCR, lists solely in-frame clones and lacks some. The table includes fewer than 75,000 clones, about nine tenths detected once. The specimen was peripheral blood. The receptors originated from a human donor in a cohort sampled during active COVID-19.

The chain couples TRBV28 to TRBJ2-5; 8 positions agree with TRBD1. The CDR3 runs to 14 residues. Losses at the gene ends were 4 bases for V and 3 bases for J; bases not matched to a gene: 4. CDR1 and CDR2 from the germline V gene are MDHEN and SYDVKM. The CDR3 spells CASSSHRGKETQYF. The CDR3 DNA reads TGTGCCAGCAGTTCCCACAGGGGGAAAGAGACCCAGTACTTC.

V usage is TRBV28 and J usage is TRBJ2-6; TRBD1 agrees at 7 bases. This CDR3 comprises 17 residues. V lost 5 bases and J lost 2; bases outside the gene matches: 9. Germline-derived CDR1 and CDR2 are MDHEN and SYDVKM. The CDR3 DNA reads as TGTGCCAGCAGTATACAGGGGCGAGGGGCTGGGGCCAACGTCCTGACTTTC. Translating it yields CASSIQGRGAGANVLTF.

This chain links TRBV4-1 with TRBJ2-3; 7 bases are shared with TRBD2. CDR1 MGHRA and CDR2 YSYEKL come from the germline V gene. Trimming cost V 0 bases and J 2 bases; bases outside gene matches: 8. This CDR3 region has 17 residues. In DNA, the CDR3 is TGCGCCAGCAGCCAAGATCTCCTAGCGGACTTCACAGATACGCAGTATTTT. Its translation is CASSQDLLADFTDTQYF.

This clone came up a few times. The V and J genes are TRBV6-6 and TRBJ1-5; 7 bases align to TRBD1. This CDR3 has 13 amino acids. Trimming removed 5 bases from V and 7 bases from J; junction bases left unmatched: 5. Germline CDR1 reads MNHNY; CDR2 reads SVGAGI (reference sequence). The CDR3 DNA reads as TGTGCCAGCAGTGGGGACAGTCGACAGCCCCAGCATTTT. It is translated as CASSGDSRQPQHF.

The chain joins TRBV10-3 to TRBJ2-2; 10 positions agree with TRBD2. Per the germline V gene, CDR1 is ENHRY and CDR2 is SYGVKD. The ends lost 4 bases at V and 2 bases at J; junction bases unmatched: 4. The CDR3 is 16 residues long. The chain's CDR3 is CAISGGTSANTGELFF. CDR3 in DNA: TGTGCCATCAGTGGGGGGACTAGCGCAAACACCGGGGAGCTGTTTTTT.

The rearrangement uses TRBV9 and TRBJ1-3, with D uncertain. Germline V gene lookup returns CDR1 SGDLS and CDR2 YYNGEE. Trimming pared 3 bases from V and 0 bases from J, leaving 13 bases between. CDR3 length: 16 amino acids. For the CDR3, the DNA is TGTGCCAGCAGCGAGGAAGCGGGGAGCTCTGGAAACACCATATATTTT. It is translated as CASSEEAGSSGNTIYF.

The V call is TRBV2, the J call TRBJ1-5, with D possibly TRBD1 on 6 matching bases. This CDR3 is 14 amino acids long. Trimming removed 2 bases at V and 4 bases at J, with 9 bases between. Germline V lookup: CDR1 SNHLY, CDR2 FYNNEI. The CDR3 reads CASSEQGLNQPQHF. The CDR3 bases are TGTGCCAGCAGTGAACAGGGGCTTAATCAGCCCCAGCATTTT.

This clone was detected only once. This chain uses TRBV6-1 with TRBJ1-4; D not certain. V was shortened by 0 bases and J by 8 bases, with 13 bases between the two germline ends. The V gene's germline CDR1 is MNHNS and CDR2 SASEGT. This CDR3 is built from 15 residues. The CDR3 bases are TGTGCCAGCAGTGAAGCGCGGTGGGGAGCGGAAAAACTGTTTTTT. Protein sequence: CASSEARWGAEKLFF.

The chain joins TRBV6-2 or TRBV6-3 to TRBJ1-5; tentative D call: TRBD1 (5 bases). Trimming removed 4 bases from V and 4 bases from J, with 17 bases in between. Germline V gene lookup returns CDR1 MNHEY and CDR2 SVGEGT. The CDR3 consists of 16 residues. The CDR3 coding sequence is TGTGCCAGCAGTTTGCCCCTGGCAGGGAGGAATCAGCCCCAGCATTTT. Protein product: CASSLPLAGRNQPQHF.

This sequence joins TRBV5-1 and TRBJ2-5, with 9 bases identical to TRBD2. Germline V lookup: CDR1 SGHRS, CDR2 YFSETQ. The CDR3 is 16 amino acids. J lost 0 bases, V lost 0 bases, and 3 bases had no gene match. The CDR3 spells CASSLGASGDQETQYF. CDR3 DNA: TGCGCCAGCAGCTTGGGGGCTAGCGGGGACCAAGAGACCCAGTACTTC.

The V call is TRBV15, the J call TRBJ2-3; TRBD1 aligns across 8 bases. CDR3 length: 14 residues. The V gene end was trimmed by 3 bases and the J gene end by 2 bases; junction bases not matched to a gene: 1. From germline, CDR1 is LNHNV and CDR2 YYDKDF (reference sequence). The CDR3 DNA reads as TGTGCCACCAGCAGGGGACAGGCCACAGATACGCAGTATTTT. The encoded protein is CATSRGQATDTQYF.

J is TRBJ1-5 and V is TRBV30; the D gene is possibly TRBD1 (5 bases). V was shortened by 0 bases and J by 3 bases, with 9 bases between the two germline ends. The CDR3 runs to 14 residues. Germline CDR1 is GTSNPN and CDR2 is SVGIG (reference sequence). The chain's CDR3 is CAWSVRGYNQPQHF. The CDR3 DNA follows: TGTGCCTGGAGTGTAAGGGGATACAATCAGCCCCAGCATTTT.

The chain is built from TRBV29-1 and TRBJ1-4, with TRBD1 identical over 8 bases. The CDR3 runs to 15 residues. CDR1 and CDR2 from the germline V gene are SQVTM and ANQGSEA. V was clipped by 5 bases and J by 7 bases; unmatched bases: 12. The CDR3 DNA sequence: TGCAGCGTTTGGCAGGGGGCGAGAAGTGGTGAAAAACTGTTTTTT. Amino acids: CSVWQGARSGEKLFF.

This chain connects TRBV7-2 to TRBJ2-5; D is perhaps TRBD1 (5 bases). From germline, CDR1 is SGHTA and CDR2 FQGNSA. The CDR3 covers 13 residues. Trimming took 0 bases from V and 7 from J, leaving 9 bases between them. In nucleotides, the CDR3 is TGTGCCAGCAGCTTAGCGGATCAGGGGACCCAGTACTTC. It yields the protein CASSLADQGTQYF.

The chain recombines TRBV2 with TRBJ2-7, with 8 bases that match TRBD1. Germline CDR1 SNHLY, CDR2 FYNNEI. This CDR3 contains 13 residues. V dropped 4 bases and J dropped 4; count of bases not matched to a gene: 3. CDR3 in amino acids: CASSVQGAYEQYF. CDR3 nucleotide sequence: TGTGCCAGCAGTGTCCAGGGGGCGTACGAGCAGTACTTC.

CDR3 sequence: CSVEVSGQGRETQYF. CDR3 nucleotides: TGCAGCGTTGAAGTTAGCGGACAGGGGCGTGAGACCCAGTACTTC. V is TRBV29-1 and J is TRBJ2-5; 9 bases match TRBD1. With 1 base clipped from V and 5 bases from J, the junction kept 8 bases outside the gene matches. The CDR3 length is 15 residues. CDR1 is SQVTM and CDR2 is ANQGSEA in the germline V gene.

J is TRBJ1-5 and V is TRBV18; 11 bases are shared with TRBD1. Per the germline V gene, CDR1 is KGHSH and CDR2 is LQKENI. V shed 6 bases and J 3 bases; nucleotides not matched to a gene: 4. CDR3 length: 15 amino acids. CDR3: CASSRTGGSNQPQHF. In DNA form, the CDR3 reads TGTGCCAGCTCGAGGACAGGGGGCTCCAATCAGCCCCAGCATTTT.

J is TRBJ2-7 and V is TRBV4-2; 7 bases match TRBD2. This CDR3 spans 16 amino acids. V lost 0 bases to trimming and J lost 0 bases; unmatched junction nucleotides: 5. Germline CDR1 reads LGHNA; CDR2 reads YNFKEQ. CDR3 residues: CASSQDRTRGSYEQYF. The CDR3 DNA is TGTGCCAGCAGCCAAGATAGGACTAGAGGCTCCTACGAGCAGTACTTC.

This clone was counted once. V usage is TRBV5-1 and J usage is TRBJ2-7; TRBD2 matches at 10 bases. J lost 0 bases, V lost 2 bases, and 2 bases had no gene match. Germline V lookup: CDR1 SGHRS, CDR2 YFSETQ. The CDR3 has 15 amino acids. This CDR3 reads CASSFASGSSYEQYF. The DNA of the CDR3 is TGCGCCAGCAGCTTTGCTAGCGGGAGCTCCTACGAGCAGTACTTC.

The chain has TRBV7-2 and TRBJ2-7; D might be TRBD1 (5 bases). Trimming removed 4 bases at V and 4 bases at J, with 14 bases between. In germline, CDR1 is SGHTA, CDR2 FQGNSA. The CDR3 is 14 amino acids. The CDR3 loop reads CASSSQDTIYEQYF. The CDR3 DNA follows: TGTGCCAGCAGCTCCCAGGACACGATTTACGAGCAGTACTTC.

The rearrangement joins TRBV6-6 to TRBJ1-3; 7 bases are a match to TRBD1. Losses at the gene ends were 2 bases for V and 0 bases for J; bases not matched to a gene: 1. Germline lookup yields CDR1 MNHNY and CDR2 SVGAGI (reference sequence). The CDR3 contains 15 residues. In DNA form, the CDR3 reads TGTGCCAGCAGTTACAGACAGGGCTCTGGAAACACCATATATTTT. It codes for CASSYRQGSGNTIYF.

This chain connects TRBV27 to TRBJ1-6; D remains ambiguous. CDR1 is MNHEY, CDR2 SMNVEV, per germline (reference sequence). The length of the CDR3 is 13 residues. Trimming took 2 bases from V and 8 from J, leaving 7 bases between them. CDR3 DNA: TGTGCCAGCAGTTTAAGCGTCGATTCACCCCTCCACTTT. It specifies CASSLSVDSPLHF.

This chain uses TRBV5-1 with TRBJ2-4; 8 nucleotides line up with TRBD1. This CDR3 contains 15 residues. Trimming removed 0 bases from V and 3 bases from J; junction bases left unmatched: 2. Per germline, CDR1 SGHRS and CDR2 YFSETQ. The chain's CDR3 is CASSLDRGDKNIQYF. CDR3 nucleotides: TGCGCCAGCAGCTTGGACAGGGGGGACAAAAACATTCAGTACTTC.

V usage is TRBV4-3 and J usage is TRBJ1-2; TRBD1 matches at 9 bases. V shed 0 bases and J 5 bases; nucleotides not matched to a gene: 13. The CDR3 has 18 amino acids. Germline assignment: CDR1 LGHNA and CDR2 YSLEER. The CDR3 spells CASSQDLNLGTGSYGYTF. The CDR3 region has the DNA TGCGCCAGCAGCCAAGATCTTAACCTCGGGACAGGGTCATATGGCTACACCTTC.

The chain links TRBV12-2 to TRBJ2-7; the table's D call of TRBD2 was not tested on the DNA. TRBV12-2 is given as a pseudogene. The CDR3 has 12 amino acids. Here the CDR3 DNA reads TGTGCAAGTCGCTCCCTCTCCTACGAGCAGTACTTC. Residues: CASRSLSYEQYF.

The DNA for the CDR3 is TGTGCCACCAGCAGAGGCCGATCAGGGGGCGCTGGGGAAAAACTGTTTTTT. This encodes CATSRGRSGGAGEKLFF. The chain uses TRBV15 and TRBJ1-4; 8 bases are shared with TRBD1. There are 17 residues in the CDR3. CDR1 LNHNV and CDR2 YYDKDF come from the germline V gene (reference sequence). Trimming cost V 1 base and J 8 bases; bases outside gene matches: 12.

The table lists this clone with a count of one. This chain links TRBV25-1 with TRBJ2-6, with TRBD2 matching 10 bases. The germline gives CDR1 MGHDK, CDR2 SYGVNS. The CDR3 is made up of 18 amino acids. Losses at the gene ends were 6 bases for V and 2 bases for J; bases not matched to a gene: 10. CDR3 in DNA: TGTGCCAGCAGCGGGTACACTAGCGGGGCTCCTGGGGCCAACGTCCTGACTTTC. Encoded protein: CASSGYTSGAPGANVLTF.

The CDR3 sequence is CASSRGRNTEAFF. DNA of the CDR3: TGTGCCAGCAGTAGGGGAAGGAACACTGAAGCTTTCTTT. The genes are TRBV28 and TRBJ1-1; tentatively, D is TRBD1 (5 bases). The V gene's germline CDR1 is MDHEN and CDR2 SYDVKM. Trimming stripped 5 bases from V and 1 base from J, with 8 bases between. This CDR3 has 13 amino acids.

This clone was observed a handful of times. This chain connects TRBV5-6 to TRBJ1-5; D ambiguous. The CDR3 is 16 residues long. V lost 0 bases and J 6 bases, leaving 16 bases between the germline ends. The germline V gene encodes CDR1 SGHDT and CDR2 YYEEEE. The CDR3 sequence: CASSLASTGLGQPQHF. For the CDR3, the DNA is TGTGCCAGCAGCTTGGCCAGTACGGGGTTGGGTCAGCCCCAGCATTTT.

J is TRBJ2-5 and V is TRBV2; TRBD1 matches at 7 bases. Germline V gene sequence: CDR1 SNHLY, CDR2 FYNNEI. V lost 7 bases, J lost 2 bases, and 13 bases stayed unmatched. The CDR3 totals 16 residues. In DNA, the CDR3 is TGTGCCAGCATCAAACCGTGGCAGGGGGATCAAGAGACCCAGTACTTC. This codes for CASIKPWQGDQETQYF.